A single sample is the source of the 5 T cell receptor beta chains below, sequenced in a study of control samples from healthy donors and cancer patients. This table comes from immunoSEQ multiplex PCR, and its TCRdb copy is limited to in-frame clones, with some not included. Among about 150,000 clones listed, more than 85% were seen once. The specimen sequenced was blood. Receptors originate from a woman aged 25 to 45 in good health.

The gene calls are TRBV6-5 and TRBJ1-5; D uncertain. CDR1 is MNHEY and CDR2 is SVGAGI in the germline V gene. This CDR3 has 14 amino acids. V dropped 9 bases and J dropped 5 bases, with 17 bases sitting between them. CDR3 amino acids: CASGSGSGYQPQHF. The CDR3 DNA sequence: TGTGCCAGTGGAAGCGGATCGGGTTATCAGCCCCAGCATTTT.

The chain has TRBV3-1 (or the pseudogene TRBV3-2) and TRBJ2-3; D call uncertain. The CDR3 is 16 residues long. V lost 0 bases, J lost 2 bases, and 12 bases lay in between. The germline V gene encodes CDR1 LGHDT and CDR2 YNNKEL (reference sequence). The CDR3 DNA follows: TGTGCCAGCAGCCAAGATCGGTGGGGATCCACAGATACGCAGTATTTT. Its protein product is CASSQDRWGSTDTQYF.

CDR3 in DNA: TGCGCCAGCAGCCAAGGACAGGAACACACTGAAGCTTTCTTT. Its translation is CASSQGQEHTEAFF. This chain connects TRBV4-3 to TRBJ1-1, with D possibly TRBD1 on 6 matching bases. Germline CDR1 LGHNA, CDR2 YSLEER. CDR3 length: 14 amino acids. Deletions cut 1 base from V and 3 bases from J, with 9 bases between.

With regard to this clone: Distinct nucleotide sequences in the sample also encode this CDR3. The chain carries TRBV11-2 and TRBJ2-7; D unresolved. CDR3 length: 13 residues. CDR1 SGHAT and CDR2 FQNNGV come from the germline V gene. V was pared by 1 base and J by 0 bases, with 4 bases between. CDR3 bases: TGTGCCAGCAGCTTAGGAAGCTCCTACGAGCAGTACTTC. Translating gives CASSLGSSYEQYF.

The V call is TRBV3-1 (or the pseudogene TRBV3-2), the J call TRBJ2-7; possible D gene TRBD2, 6 bases. The CDR3 has 13 amino acids. Germline V gene lookup returns CDR1 LGHDT and CDR2 YNNKEL (reference sequence). The V end lost 10 bases, the J end lost 0 bases, and 13 bases lay between the germline ends. The DNA for the CDR3 is TGTGCCACCCGGGACTCACGCTCCTACGAGCAGTACTTC. This codes for CATRDSRSYEQYF.